This T cell receptor (beta chain) was documented in a study of T cell responses to AZD1222 COVID-19 vaccine. At the level of the study: Analyses pooled second doses at about 4 or about 12 weeks. Study-level points and caveats: Researchers took repertoire samples only after the peak T cell response had come.

As regards this clone: Its antigen is still unknown.

Assay used: immunoSEQ multiplex PCR; TCRdb lists only in-frame clones, some missing. The repertoire holds about 83,000 clones, 86% seen once, with 8% to 10% in the top ten. The CDR3 runs 16 residues. Per the germline V gene, CDR1 is SGHTA and CDR2 is FQGNSA. V was pared by 6 bases and J by 2 bases, with 5 bases of the junction left unmatched. The specimen comprised peripheral blood, sampled on day 0 of AZD1222 vaccination. This TCR derives from an adult in good health. V is TRBV7-2 and J is TRBJ2-3; 13 nucleotides match TRBD2. The CDR3 spells CASRDGLAGATDTQYF. DNA for the CDR3: TGTGCCAGCAGGGACGGACTAGCGGGAGCCACAGATACGCAGTATTTT.